The 24 T cell receptor beta chains below all came from one sample that was sequenced in a study of blood T cell repertoires in COVID-19. Using immunoSEQ multiplex PCR, the repertoire was profiled, and TCRdb retains in-frame clones only, with some absent. This repertoire shows about 68,000 clones, about 86% found once; its top ten account for 1.4%. The sequenced sample consisted of peripheral blood. The receptors were sampled from an older woman with acute or convalescent COVID-19.

This rearrangement joins TRBV9 to TRBJ2-1; 10 nucleotides agree with TRBD2. There are 16 residues in the CDR3. Germline CDR1 is SGDLS and CDR2 is YYNGEE. V lost 0 bases, J lost 3 bases, and 3 bases stayed unmatched. The DNA of the CDR3 is TGTGCCAGCAGCGTAGCGTCTAGCGGGAGCTACAATGAGCAGTTCTTC. Translation gives CASSVASSGSYNEQFF.

The rearrangement links TRBV12-3 or TRBV12-4 to TRBJ1-5; a weak D match, TRBD1 (5 bases). This CDR3 contains 13 residues. V was clipped by 5 bases and J by 4 bases, with 9 bases between them. CDR3 nucleotides: TGTGCCAGCAGTCAACAGGAAAATCAGCCCCAGCATTTT. Translation: CASSQQENQPQHF.

Concerning this clone itself: This same CDR3 is encoded by further DNA sequences in the sample. The chain joins TRBV30 to TRBJ1-2; D unclear. Germline V CDR1 and CDR2: GTSNPN, SVGIG (reference sequence). This CDR3 region has 13 residues. Deletions cut 0 bases from V and 2 bases from J, with 7 bases between. CDR3 sequence reads: CAWSVSLNYGYTF. The CDR3 DNA follows: TGTGCCTGGAGTGTGTCGCTAAACTATGGCTACACCTTC.

The chain combines TRBV28 with TRBJ1-5, with D perhaps TRBD1 (6 bases). Germline CDR1 is MDHEN and CDR2 is SYDVKM. V was trimmed by 5 bases and J by 2 bases, leaving 16 bases between them. This CDR3 spans 16 amino acids. The CDR3 reads CASSPSAGAGNQPQHF. Written as DNA, the CDR3 is TGTGCCAGCAGTCCCTCGGCGGGGGCGGGCAATCAGCCCCAGCATTTT.

This chain connects TRBV9 to TRBJ2-2; TRBD1 matches 10 bases. This CDR3 contains 17 residues. Germline trimming cut 4 bases from V and 5 bases from J; bases unmatched to any gene: 11. Per germline, CDR1 SGDLS and CDR2 YYNGEE. The CDR3 coding sequence is TGTGCCAGCAGCCCACGACAGGGGGCGGGTGGAACCGGGGAGCTGTTTTTT. Its protein is CASSPRQGAGGTGELFF. Together with reference TRBV9 and TRBJ2-2, the CDR3 gives the full variable domain: DSGVTQTPKHLITATGQRVTLRCSPRSGDLSVYWYQQSLDQGLQFLIQYYNGEERAKGNILERFSAQQFPDLHSELNLSSLELGDSALYFCASSPRQGAGGTGELFFGEGSRLTVL.

V is TRBV21-1 and J is TRBJ2-3; the table's D call of TRBD2 was not tested on the DNA. TRBV21-1 is shown as a pseudogene. This CDR3 has 16 amino acids. CDR3 sequence reads: CASSKDGSRGTDTQYF. CDR3 sequence (DNA): TGTGCCAGCAGCAAAGACGGGAGTCGGGGCACAGATACGCAGTATTTT.

The chain combines TRBV29-1 with TRBJ2-5; perhaps TRBD1 as D (6 bases). Germline V lookup: CDR1 SQVTM, CDR2 ANQGSEA. This CDR3 is built from 16 residues. Trimming cost V 0 bases and J 5 bases, with 19 bases left between them. The CDR3 here is CSVEDANPGTQETQYF. In DNA form, the CDR3 reads TGCAGCGTTGAAGACGCCAACCCCGGGACACAGGAGACCCAGTACTTC. The full variable domain, in which reference TRBV29-1 and TRBJ2-5 provide the parts outside the CDR3, is SAVISQKPSRDICQRGTSLTIQCQVDSQVTMMFWYRQQPGQSLTLIATANQGSEATYESGFVIDKFPISRPNLTFSTLTVSNMSPEDSSIYLCSVEDANPGTQETQYFGPGTRLLVL.

This clone was detected once. The rearrangement joins TRBV13 to TRBJ1-1; the match to TRBD1 covers 9 bases. V shed 5 bases, J shed 1 base, and the junction held 8 bases outside the gene matches. The CDR3 runs 16 residues. Germline CDR1 reads PRHDT; CDR2 reads FYEKMQ (reference sequence). The CDR3 sequence: CASSIRTGAGNTEAFF. CDR3 nucleotides: TGTGCCAGCAGCATTCGGACAGGGGCCGGGAACACTGAAGCTTTCTTT.

The sample holds one count of this clone. V and J are TRBV3-1 (or the pseudogene TRBV3-2) and TRBJ2-2, with TRBD2 matching 14 bases. Germline V gene lookup returns CDR1 LGHDT and CDR2 YNNKEL (reference sequence). The CDR3 consists of 20 residues. V shed 4 bases, J shed 0 bases, and the junction held 10 bases outside the gene matches. DNA for the CDR3: TGTGCCAGCAGCCCCGAGCTCCAGGGACTAGCGGGAGCGAACACCGGGGAGCTGTTTTTT. Its translation: CASSPELQGLAGANTGELFF.

V and J are TRBV6-5 and TRBJ1-5; the match to TRBD1 covers 7 bases. The junction had 4 bases not matched to a gene; V was cut back by 4 bases and J by 4 bases. The CDR3 totals 14 residues. Germline lookup yields CDR1 MNHEY and CDR2 SVGAGI. The CDR3 DNA sequence: TGTGCCAGCAGTTTATCCAGGGGGAATCAGCCCCAGCATTTT. It specifies CASSLSRGNQPQHF.

This clone has just one count. V gene TRBV11-2 combines with J gene TRBJ2-3, with D perhaps TRBD2 (7 bases). Germline V gives CDR1 SGHAT, CDR2 FQNNGV. The V gene lost 2 bases and the J gene lost 2 bases, with 20 bases spanning the gap. CDR3 length: 18 amino acids. The CDR3 is CASSLSFGGPFSTDTQYF. In nucleotides, the CDR3 is TGTGCCAGCAGCTTATCTTTCGGGGGGCCTTTTTCCACAGATACGCAGTATTTT.

This chain joins TRBV28 and TRBJ2-7; a possible D gene is TRBD1 (6 bases). Germline CDR1 reads MDHEN; CDR2 reads SYDVKM. V lost 8 bases, J lost 7 bases, and 33 bases lay in between. The CDR3 runs to 18 residues. CDR3 nucleotides: TGTGCCAGCGAGCAATTCCTTGGACAGTACCGACAGTTGGTTGAGCAGTACTTC. It codes for CASEQFLGQYRQLVEQYF.

This chain links TRBV15 with TRBJ1-6; D remains unclear. The V end was cut by 0 bases, the J end by 1 base, with 10 bases between. Germline CDR1 is LNHNV and CDR2 is YYDKDF (reference sequence). CDR3 length: 17 amino acids. CDR3 sequence reads: CATSRDGRLSYNSPLHF. CDR3 coding DNA: TGTGCCACCAGCAGAGACGGGAGGCTATCCTATAATTCACCCCTCCACTTT.

V usage is TRBV18 and J usage is TRBJ1-6; TRBD1 is a possible D gene (5 bases). Per the germline V gene, CDR1 is KGHSH and CDR2 is LQKENI. The CDR3 is 13 residues long. The V gene lost 3 bases and the J gene lost 7 bases, with 7 bases spanning the gap. The CDR3 bases are TGTGCCAGCTCACCGGGGGGGAATTCACCCCTCCACTTT. This translates into CASSPGGNSPLHF.

The V and J genes are TRBV2 and TRBJ1-2, with a weak D call TRBD1 (5 bases). The CDR3 loop spans 15 amino acids. The V end lost 2 bases, the J end lost 2 bases, and 12 bases lay between the germline ends. Germline V gene sequence: CDR1 SNHLY, CDR2 FYNNEI. CDR3 bases: TGTGCCAGCAGTGAACTCGGGGGTGGAAACTATGGCTACACCTTC. Translating gives CASSELGGGNYGYTF.

The J gene is TRBJ1-5, the V gene TRBV18; D ambiguous. The CDR3 covers 13 residues. CDR1 and CDR2 from the germline V gene are KGHSH and LQKENI. The V end was cut by 4 bases, the J end by 2 bases, with 6 bases between. The CDR3 DNA follows: TGTGCCAGCTCACGACAAGGCAATCAGCCCCAGCATTTT. As protein: CASSRQGNQPQHF.

The rearrangement uses TRBV6-5 and TRBJ1-2, with D maybe TRBD1 (6 bases). The V end was cut by 5 bases, the J end by 10 bases, with 23 bases between. The CDR3 runs to 15 residues. Per germline, CDR1 MNHEY and CDR2 SVGAGI. DNA for the CDR3: TGTGCCAGCAGTATCTCCAGGGGCTTGAGGTTTGACTACACCTTC. Protein: CASSISRGLRFDYTF.

V gene TRBV20-1 combines with J gene TRBJ1-6; D is undetermined. Germline-derived CDR1 and CDR2 are DFQATT and SNEGSKA (reference sequence). The CDR3 has 11 amino acids. The ends were cut back, 3 bases at V and 6 bases at J, with 3 bases in the middle. CDR3 DNA: TGCAGTGCTAGCTCTAATTCACCCCTCCACTTT. This encodes CSASSNSPLHF.

The CDR3 DNA is TGTGCCAGCAGCTTAGAGACCGGGAGAGGGTCAGATACGCAGTATTTT. Translation: CASSLETGRGSDTQYF. V and J are TRBV7-6 and TRBJ2-3, with a tentative D call TRBD2 (6 bases). The length of the CDR3 is 16 residues. V lost 1 base and J 4 bases, leaving 15 bases between the germline ends. Germline V gives CDR1 SGHVS, CDR2 FNYEAQ.

The chain employs TRBV16 and TRBJ2-7; 8 positions agree with TRBD2. V gave up 0 bases and J gave up 4 bases; unmatched junction bases: 5. Germline values: CDR1 KGHSY, CDR2 FQNENV. This CDR3 contains 15 residues. The CDR3 nucleotides are TGTGCCAGCAGCCAATCTGAACTAGCGGATTACGAGCAGTACTTC. Protein sequence: CASSQSELADYEQYF.

V and J are TRBV2 and TRBJ1-1; 9 bases agree with TRBD1. Germline V lookup: CDR1 SNHLY, CDR2 FYNNEI. The CDR3 extends over 13 amino acids. After removal of 10 bases from V and 1 base from J, the junction contained 4 bases not matched to a gene. CDR3 DNA sequence: TGTGCCACCCAGGACAGGGGGAACACTGAAGCTTTCTTT. It encodes CATQDRGNTEAFF.

This chain uses TRBV6-5 with TRBJ2-5, with 9 bases aligning to TRBD2. The CDR3 is 15 amino acids. V shed 2 bases, J shed 3 bases, and the junction held 4 bases outside the gene matches. CDR1 and CDR2 from the germline V gene are MNHEY and SVGAGI. The CDR3 loop reads CASSYQRGEKETQYF. The CDR3 DNA is TGTGCCAGCAGTTACCAGCGGGGGGAAAAAGAGACCCAGTACTTC.

This chain joins TRBV27 and TRBJ1-1, with 9 nucleotides matching TRBD1. Looked up from germline, CDR1 is MNHEY and CDR2 is SMNVEV (reference sequence). This CDR3 is built from 15 residues. The V segment lost 5 bases and the J segment 4 bases; nucleotides outside the gene matches: 8. CDR3 nucleotide sequence: TGTGCCAGCAGTCCAGGGACAGGGACGGGCACTGAAGCTTTCTTT. Translated, it gives CASSPGTGTGTEAFF.

As concerns this clone: Germline and junction disagree at one end, which may indicate a read error. The gene calls are TRBV6-5 and TRBJ2-7; possible D gene TRBD2, 6 bases. The CDR3 consists of 14 residues. Germline CDR1 and CDR2: MNHEY and SVGAGI. CDR3 region: CASSDSGLHYEQYF. DNA of the CDR3: TGTGCCAGCAGTGACTCGGGACTGCACTACGAGCAGTACTTC.